Included here is one T cell receptor beta chain sequence, with context. Its antigen is unknown. The data are from a study of long-term antiretroviral therapy in people with HIV. Study-level findings and limits: HIV repertoires showed narrower CDR3 length ranges than controls.

They ran version v3.0 of the immunoSEQ assay at survey level. A target of 40,000-50,000 T-cell genomes per sample was set for sequencing. Sequencing was performed with immunoSEQ multiplex PCR; in TCRdb, only in-frame clones are kept and a portion is missing. The table lists tens of thousands of clones, roughly four fifths of them singletons. CDR1 and CDR2 from the germline V gene are KGHSH and LQKENI. The CDR3 is 12 amino acids. With 3 bases removed from V and 8 bases from J, the gap between germline ends came to 8 bases. A minimum of one pre-ART and two post-ART PBMC samples existed for each donor. The samples, holding roughly 0.9-11 million cryopreserved PBMC, were thawed before DNA extraction was carried out.

The sequence was collected from a young man with HIV. This chain links TRBV18 with TRBJ2-1; D is perhaps TRBD2 (5 bases). Sequencing used unsorted PBMCs, obtained 0.4 years before starting antiretroviral therapy. CDR3 residues: CASSPQRDEQFF. DNA for the CDR3: TGTGCCAGCTCACCCCAGAGGGATGAGCAGTTCTTC. Using reference TRBV18 and TRBJ2-1 for the parts outside the CDR3, the full variable domain is NAGVMQNPRHLVRRRGQEARLRCSPMKGHSHVYWYRQLPEEGLKFMVYLQKENIIDESGMPKERFSAEFPKEGPSILRIQQVVRGDSAAYFCASSPQRDEQFFGPGTRLTVL.